This T cell receptor (beta chain) was sequenced for a study of cytomegalovirus exposure and HLA in healthy donors. Whole-study results and caveats: Clusters of TCRs from the first cohort tended to co-occur in the approximately 120 validation repertoires (as a later analysis found). Reports credit the classifier with highly specific, highly sensitive diagnosis of cytomegalovirus status.

Worth noting for this clone: Antigen unknown.

Germline-derived CDR1 and CDR2 are SEHNR and FQNEAQ (reference sequence). This CDR3 is built from 14 residues. V gave up 3 bases and J gave up 4 bases; unmatched junction bases: 5. Separate from the approximately 700-subject first cohort was the roughly 120-subject validation cohort, to which the donors belonged. This table comes from immunoSEQ multiplex PCR, and its TCRdb copy is limited to in-frame clones, with some not included. Altogether about 140,000 clones are present, 82% being singletons, with the ten largest covering roughly 27%. The specimen sequenced was PBMCs. This clonotype was sampled from a man aged 25-45 years in good health and CMV-seropositive. This rearrangement joins TRBV7-9 to TRBJ2-5; 7 bases agree with TRBD2. CDR3 region: CASSLWGGTETQYF. In DNA form, the CDR3 reads TGTGCCAGCAGCTTGTGGGGGGGGACAGAGACCCAGTACTTC.